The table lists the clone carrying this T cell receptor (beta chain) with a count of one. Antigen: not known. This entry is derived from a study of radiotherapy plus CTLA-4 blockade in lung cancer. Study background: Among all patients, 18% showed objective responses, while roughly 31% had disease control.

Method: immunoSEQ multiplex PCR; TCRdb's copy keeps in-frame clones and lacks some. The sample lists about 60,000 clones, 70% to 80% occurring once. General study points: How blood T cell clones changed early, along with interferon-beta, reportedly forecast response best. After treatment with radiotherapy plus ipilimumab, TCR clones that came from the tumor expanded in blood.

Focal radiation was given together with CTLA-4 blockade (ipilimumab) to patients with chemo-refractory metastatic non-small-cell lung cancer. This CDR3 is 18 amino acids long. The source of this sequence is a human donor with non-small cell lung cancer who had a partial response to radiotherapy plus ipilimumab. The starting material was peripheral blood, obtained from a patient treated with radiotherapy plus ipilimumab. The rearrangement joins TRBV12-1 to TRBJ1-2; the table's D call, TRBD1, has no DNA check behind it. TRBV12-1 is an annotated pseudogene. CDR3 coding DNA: TGTGCCAGCAGCGCGAGACAGGGGATAAGCGAAGCTAACTATGGCTACACCTTC. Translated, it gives CASSARQGISEANYGYTF.